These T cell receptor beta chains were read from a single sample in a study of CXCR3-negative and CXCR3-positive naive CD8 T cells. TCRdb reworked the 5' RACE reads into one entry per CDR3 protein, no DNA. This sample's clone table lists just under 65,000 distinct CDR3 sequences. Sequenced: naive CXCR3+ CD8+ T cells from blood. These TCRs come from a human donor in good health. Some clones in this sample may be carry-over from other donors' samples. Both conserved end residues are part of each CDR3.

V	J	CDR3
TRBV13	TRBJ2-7	CASSLGEMAVYEQYF
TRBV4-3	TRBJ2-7	CASSPTASGGSNYYEQYF
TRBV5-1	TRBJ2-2	CASSLPGTGFTGELFF
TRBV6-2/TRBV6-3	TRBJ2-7	CASSPPPGMHEQYF
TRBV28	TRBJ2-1	CASIQSGSSYNEQFF
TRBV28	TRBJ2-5	CASSWDRSQETQYF
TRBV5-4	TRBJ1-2	CASSFDRVYGYTF
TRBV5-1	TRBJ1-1	CASSLPWTGKTEAFF
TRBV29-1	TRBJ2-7	CSVAYTRRDEQYF
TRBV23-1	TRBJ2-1	CANMRTDNEQFF
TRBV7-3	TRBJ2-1	CASSAGLAGVEQFF
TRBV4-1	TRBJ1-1	CASSLEVADEAFF
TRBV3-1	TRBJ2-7	CASSPGQPRGQYF
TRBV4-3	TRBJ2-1	CASSQAGGDYNEQFF
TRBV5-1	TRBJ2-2	CATQTAEPNTGELFF
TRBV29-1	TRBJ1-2	CSVEDGGLGYGYTF
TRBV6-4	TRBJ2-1	CASSSLAGEVDEQFF
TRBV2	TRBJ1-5	CASSELPSGQGSNQPQHF
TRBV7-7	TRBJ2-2	CASSLKDTGELFF
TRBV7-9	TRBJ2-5	CASTDLGTSGGPYQETQYF